A selection of T cell receptor beta chains follows, all from one sample in a study of blood T cell repertoires in COVID-19. Sequenced by immunoSEQ multiplex PCR; TCRdb stores in-frame clones only, minus some. The table shows more than 85,000 clones, with roughly 80% occurring only once. The sequencing sample was made of peripheral blood. The origin of the receptors is a man older than 75 with active or convalescent COVID-19. CDR3s include the opening cysteine and the closing phenylalanine or tryptophan. D genes are given only for firm matches. Not every row has a clone size; where given, it reads once, few, many or a size class.

few	TRBD1	TRBV29-1	TRBJ2-7	CSVEAGGTGRVYEQYF	TGCAGCGTTGAAGCCGGCGGGACAGGGAGAGTCTACGAGCAGTACTTC
-	-	TRBV7-3	TRBJ1-1	CASSPQVDTEAFF	TGTGCCAGCAGCCCCCAGGTGGACACTGAAGCTTTCTTT
-	-	TRBV12-3/TRBV12-4	TRBJ2-2	CASARNTGELFF	TGTGCCAGCGCGAGGAACACCGGGGAGCTGTTTTTT
-	TRBD2	TRBV4-3	TRBJ2-1	CASSPIAGSSYNEQFF	TGCGCCAGCAGCCCAATAGCGGGGAGCTCCTACAATGAGCAGTTCTTC
-	-	TRBV27	TRBJ2-5	CASSPSWREETQYF	TGTGCCAGCAGTCCCTCTTGGAGGGAAGAGACCCAGTACTTC
few	-	TRBV5-1	TRBJ2-2	CASSDDTKNTGELFF	TGCGCCAGCAGCGATGACACCAAGAACACCGGGGAGCTGTTTTTT
-	TRBD1	TRBV11-2	TRBJ1-3	CASSSPTGGWGNTIYF	TGTGCCAGCAGCTCCCCGACAGGGGGCTGGGGAAACACCATATATTTT
-	TRBD2	TRBV25-1	TRBJ2-2	CASSEFRGGNTGELFF	TGTGCCAGCAGTGAATTTCGGGGGGGGAACACCGGGGAGCTGTTTTTT
-	-	TRBV6-2/TRBV6-3	TRBJ2-7	CASSQPGAYEQYF	TGTGCCAGCAGTCAGCCCGGGGCCTACGAGCAGTACTTC
-	-	TRBV6-5	TRBJ2-7	CASSNLAEPYEQYF	TGTGCCAGCAGCAACCTCGCTGAGCCCTACGAGCAGTACTTC
once	TRBD1	TRBV5-1	TRBJ1-2	CASSLTGVSNYGYTF	TGCGCCAGCAGCCTGACAGGGGTATCTAACTATGGCTACACCTTC
once	TRBD1	TRBV10-3	TRBJ1-4	CATNSRGAMDEKLFF	TGTGCCACCAACAGCAGGGGGGCAATGGATGAAAAACTGTTTTTT
-	-	TRBV9	TRBJ2-5	CASSGSSGETQYF	TGTGCCAGCAGCGGCTCCTCCGGGGAGACCCAGTACTTC
-	-	TRBV5-1	TRBJ2-5	CASSLAGGRGETQYF	TGCGCCAGCAGCTTGGCTGGGGGTAGGGGGGAGACCCAGTACTTC
few	TRBD1	TRBV15	TRBJ2-7	CATSRTGTAYEQYF	TGTGCCACCAGCAGAACCGGGACAGCCTACGAGCAGTACTTC
-	-	TRBV5-4	TRBJ2-2	CASNLQGRDGELFF	TGTGCCAGCAACCTACAGGGGCGGGACGGGGAGCTGTTTTTT
-	TRBD1	TRBV3-1/TRBV3-2	TRBJ2-7	CASSRGQSYEQYF	TGTGCCAGCAGCCGGGGACAGTCCTACGAGCAGTACTTC
-	-	TRBV30	TRBJ1-2	CAWSLGGDGYTF	TGTGCCTGGAGTTTAGGGGGGGATGGCTACACCTTC
-	-	TRBV6-5	TRBJ2-7	CASSLDRNSYEQYF	TGTGCCAGCAGCCTTGACAGGAACTCCTACGAGCAGTACTTC
-	TRBD1	TRBV15	TRBJ2-2	CATSRDHPQGAVELFF	TGTGCCACCAGCAGAGATCACCCCCAGGGGGCCGTGGAGCTGTTTTTT
once	TRBD1	TRBV7-7	TRBJ2-5	CASSFGTGASETQYF	TGTGCTAGCAGCTTTGGGACAGGGGCATCAGAGACCCAGTACTTC
once	-	TRBV27	TRBJ1-5	CASSLGGDSNQPQHF	TGTGCCAGCAGTTTAGGAGGTGATAGCAATCAGCCCCAGCATTTT
-	-	TRBV14	TRBJ1-5	CASSQPPRAIGGNQPQHF	TGTGCCAGCAGCCAACCCCCCAGGGCGATAGGTGGCAATCAGCCCCAGCATTTT